The 8 T cell receptor beta chains given below trace back to one sample, sequenced in a study of blood T cell repertoires in COVID-19. The method was immunoSEQ multiplex PCR; TCRdb's version includes in-frame clones alone and lacks a portion of them. The sample lists some 150,000 clones, 70% to 90% occurring once. The material sequenced was PBMCs or T cells enriched from blood (not recorded which). The receptor set was obtained from a woman aged 18-30 years who had recovered from COVID-19.

The CDR3 is CASSQRGGMSEQFF. CDR3 bases: TGCGCCAGCAGCCAAAGGGGGGGGATGAGTGAGCAGTTCTTC. The chain combines TRBV4-1 with TRBJ2-1; D possibly corresponds to TRBD2 (7 bases). V lost 2 bases and J 9 bases, leaving 14 bases between the germline ends. CDR1 is MGHRA, CDR2 YSYEKL, per germline. CDR3 length: 14 residues.

V gene TRBV4-3 combines with J gene TRBJ2-7; no clear D. The length of the CDR3 is 17 residues. Trimming shortened V by 0 bases and J by 0 bases, and 15 bases separated the two germline ends. Germline V gene data show CDR1 as LGHNA and CDR2 as YSLEER. The CDR3 nucleotides read TGCGCCAGCAGCCAAGAATGGTACGGGTCCCTCTCCTACGAGCAGTACTTC. The encoded protein is CASSQEWYGSLSYEQYF.

This clone was seen once. The chain combines TRBV9 with TRBJ2-7, with 10 bases matching TRBD2. The CDR3 runs to 13 residues. CDR1 is SGDLS and CDR2 is YYNGEE in the germline V gene. With V trimmed by 4 bases and J by 6 bases, 4 bases remained unmatched. This CDR3 reads CASSFRLAGEQYF. The CDR3 region has the DNA TGTGCCAGCAGCTTTAGACTAGCGGGCGAGCAGTACTTC.

The V gene is TRBV5-1, the J gene TRBJ1-2; D may be TRBD1 (6 bases). CDR1 is SGHRS, CDR2 YFSETQ, per germline. V lost 1 base and J 8 bases, leaving 15 bases between the germline ends. The CDR3 totals 14 residues. This CDR3 is CASSLRVQGDGYTF. The CDR3, as DNA: TGCGCCAGCAGCTTGCGGGTACAGGGCGACGGCTACACCTTC.

This clone appeared once. The V call is TRBV6-5, the J call TRBJ2-5, with a weak D call TRBD2 (5 bases). The germline gives CDR1 MNHEY, CDR2 SVGAGI. V shed 0 bases and J shed 7 bases, with 15 bases lying between them. The CDR3 runs to 15 residues. CDR3 protein: CASSYSAGGSPTQYF. CDR3 in DNA: TGTGCCAGCAGTTACTCGGCGGGTGGATCTCCGACCCAGTACTTC.

The rearrangement uses TRBV14 and TRBJ2-1; 10 bases agree with TRBD2. This CDR3 contains 17 residues. Germline lookup yields CDR1 SGHDN and CDR2 FVKESK. J was trimmed by 7 bases and V by 4 bases; bases with no gene match: 13. CDR3 in amino acids: CASSRTRGGLAVNEQFF. In nucleotides, the CDR3 is TGTGCCAGCAGCCGGACGAGAGGAGGACTAGCGGTAAATGAGCAGTTCTTC.

The V gene is TRBV4-2, the J gene TRBJ2-7, with D perhaps matching TRBD1 (6 bases). Trimming shortened V by 3 bases and J by 1 base, and 13 bases separated the two germline ends. The CDR3 totals 15 residues. Germline values: CDR1 LGHNA, CDR2 YNFKEQ. Written as DNA, the CDR3 is TGTGCCAGCAGCCAGGCCGGGGACACATCCTACGAGCAGTACTTC. Residues: CASSQAGDTSYEQYF.

The chain couples TRBV28 to TRBJ1-1, with 7 bases identical to TRBD1. The CDR3 runs to 15 residues. J gave up 0 bases and V 4 bases, and 5 bases lay outside the gene matches. Germline assignment: CDR1 MDHEN and CDR2 SYDVKM. The CDR3 here is CASSSPGQMNTEAFF. CDR3 nucleotide sequence: TGTGCCAGCAGTTCACCGGGACAGATGAACACTGAAGCTTTCTTT.